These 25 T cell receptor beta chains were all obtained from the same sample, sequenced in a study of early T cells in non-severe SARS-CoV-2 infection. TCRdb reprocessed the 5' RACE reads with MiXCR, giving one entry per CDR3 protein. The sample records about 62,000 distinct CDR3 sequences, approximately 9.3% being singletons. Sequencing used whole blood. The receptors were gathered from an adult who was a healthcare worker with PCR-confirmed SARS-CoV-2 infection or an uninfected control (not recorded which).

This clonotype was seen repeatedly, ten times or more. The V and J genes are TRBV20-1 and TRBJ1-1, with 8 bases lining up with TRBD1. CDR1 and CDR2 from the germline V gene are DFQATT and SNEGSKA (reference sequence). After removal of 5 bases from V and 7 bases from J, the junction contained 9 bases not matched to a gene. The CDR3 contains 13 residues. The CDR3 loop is CSAPRTGKGEAFF. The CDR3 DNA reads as TGCAGTGCTCCGAGGACAGGGAAGGGTGAAGCTTTCTTT.

The CDR3 DNA is TGTGCCAGCAGACCTGGACAGTCCTACGAGCAGTACGTC. It translates to CASRPGQSYEQYV. This chain uses TRBV28 with TRBJ2-7; D possibly corresponds to TRBD1 (6 bases). Trimming removed 6 bases at V and 1 base at J, with 10 bases between. Per germline, CDR1 MDHEN and CDR2 SYDVKM. The CDR3 covers 13 residues.

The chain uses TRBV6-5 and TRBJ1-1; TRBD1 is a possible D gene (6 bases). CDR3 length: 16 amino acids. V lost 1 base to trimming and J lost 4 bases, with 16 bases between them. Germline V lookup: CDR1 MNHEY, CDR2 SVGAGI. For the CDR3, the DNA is TGTGCCAGCAGTTACTACCGGACAGAGGGTATCACTGAAGCTTTCTTT. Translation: CASSYYRTEGITEAFF.

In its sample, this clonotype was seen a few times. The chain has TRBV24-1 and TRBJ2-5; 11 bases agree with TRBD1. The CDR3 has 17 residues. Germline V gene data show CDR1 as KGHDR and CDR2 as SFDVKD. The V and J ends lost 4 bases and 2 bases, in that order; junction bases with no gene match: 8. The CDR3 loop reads CATSDPGQGDFQETQYF. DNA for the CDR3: TGTGCCACCAGTGACCCGGGACAGGGGGATTTTCAAGAGACCCAGTACTTC.

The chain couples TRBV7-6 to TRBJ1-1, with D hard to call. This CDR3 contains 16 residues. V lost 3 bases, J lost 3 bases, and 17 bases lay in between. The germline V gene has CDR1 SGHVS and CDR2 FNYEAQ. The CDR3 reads CASSFALPDGHTEAFF. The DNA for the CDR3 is TGTGCCAGCAGCTTCGCCCTCCCGGACGGCCACACTGAAGCTTTCTTT.

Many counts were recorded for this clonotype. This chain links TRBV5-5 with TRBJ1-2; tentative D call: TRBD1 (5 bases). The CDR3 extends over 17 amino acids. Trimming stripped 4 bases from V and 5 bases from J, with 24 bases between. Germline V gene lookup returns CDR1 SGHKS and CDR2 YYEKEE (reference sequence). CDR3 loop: CASSLNPRDPARYGYTF. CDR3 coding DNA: TGTGCCAGCAGCCTCAATCCCCGGGACCCCGCTAGGTATGGCTACACCTTC.

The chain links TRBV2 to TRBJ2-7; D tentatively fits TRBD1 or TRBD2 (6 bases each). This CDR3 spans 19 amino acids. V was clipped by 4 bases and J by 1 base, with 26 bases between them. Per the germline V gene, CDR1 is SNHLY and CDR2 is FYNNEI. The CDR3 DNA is TGTGCCAGCAGTGGTATTAGTCTCGGAGGAGGGACACATTCCTACGAGCAGTACGTC. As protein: CASSGISLGGGTHSYEQYV.

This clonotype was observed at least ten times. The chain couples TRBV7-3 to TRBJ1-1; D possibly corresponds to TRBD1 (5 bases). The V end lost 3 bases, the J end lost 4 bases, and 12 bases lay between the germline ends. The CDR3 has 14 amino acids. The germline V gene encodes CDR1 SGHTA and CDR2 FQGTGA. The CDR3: CASSLGTAGTEAFF. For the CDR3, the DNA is TGTGCCAGCAGCTTGGGGACGGCGGGCACTGAAGCTTTCTTT.

For the CDR3, the DNA is TGTGCCAGCAGCGACAGGTTGGGCGAGACCCAGTACTTC. Its protein is CASSDRLGETQYF. The chain has TRBV6-2 or TRBV6-3 and TRBJ2-5; D perhaps matches TRBD1 (6 bases). The CDR3 is made up of 13 amino acids. Trimming shortened V by 6 bases and J by 5 bases, and 13 bases separated the two germline ends. Looked up from germline, CDR1 is MNHEY and CDR2 is SVGEGT.

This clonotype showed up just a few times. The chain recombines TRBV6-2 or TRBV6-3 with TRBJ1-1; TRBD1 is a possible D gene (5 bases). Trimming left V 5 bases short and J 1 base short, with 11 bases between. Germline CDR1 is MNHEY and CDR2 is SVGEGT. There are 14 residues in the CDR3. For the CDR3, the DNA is TGTGCCAGCAGTGATCACAGGAAGAACACTGAAGCTTTCTTT. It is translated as CASSDHRKNTEAFF.

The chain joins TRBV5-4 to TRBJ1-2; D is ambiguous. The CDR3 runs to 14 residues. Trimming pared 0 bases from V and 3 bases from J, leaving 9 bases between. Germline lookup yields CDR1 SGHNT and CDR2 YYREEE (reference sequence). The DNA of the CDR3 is TGTGCCAGCAGCTTGGGGGCAGGAGACTATGGCTACACCTTC. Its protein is CASSLGAGDYGYTF.

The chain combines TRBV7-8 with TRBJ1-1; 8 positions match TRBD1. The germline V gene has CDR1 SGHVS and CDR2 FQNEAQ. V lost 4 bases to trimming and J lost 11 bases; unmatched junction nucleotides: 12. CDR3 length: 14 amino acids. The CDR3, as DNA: TGTGCCAGCAGCTCCGGACAGGGAATACCCGAGGCTTTCTTT. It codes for CASSSGQGIPEAFF.

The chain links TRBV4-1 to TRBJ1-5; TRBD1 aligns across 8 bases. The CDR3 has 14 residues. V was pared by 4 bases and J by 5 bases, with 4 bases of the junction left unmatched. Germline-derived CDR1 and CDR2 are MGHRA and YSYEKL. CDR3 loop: CASSLGQGDQPQHF. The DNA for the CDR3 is TGCGCCAGCAGCCTTGGACAGGGCGATCAGCCCCAGCATTTT.

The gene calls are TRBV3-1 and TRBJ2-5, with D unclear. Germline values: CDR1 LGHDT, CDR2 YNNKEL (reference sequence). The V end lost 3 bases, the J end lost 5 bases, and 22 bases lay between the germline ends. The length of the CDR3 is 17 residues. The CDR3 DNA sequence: TGTGCCAGCAGCCACGTACCAAGACCGGGCCTCAGGGAGACCCAGTACTTC. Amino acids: CASSHVPRPGLRETQYF.

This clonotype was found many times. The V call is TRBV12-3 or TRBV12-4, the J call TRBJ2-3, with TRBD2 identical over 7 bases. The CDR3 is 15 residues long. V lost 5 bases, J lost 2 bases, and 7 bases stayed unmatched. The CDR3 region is CASSRLASTTDTQYF. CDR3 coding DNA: TGTGCCAGCAGTCGACTAGCATCAACCACAGATACGCAGTATTTT.

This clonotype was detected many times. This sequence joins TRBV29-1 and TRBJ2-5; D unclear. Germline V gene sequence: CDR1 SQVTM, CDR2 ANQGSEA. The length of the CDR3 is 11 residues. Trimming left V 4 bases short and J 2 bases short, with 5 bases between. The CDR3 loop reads CSVGDQETQYF. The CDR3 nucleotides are TGCAGCGTTGGGGATCAAGAGACCCAGTACTTC.

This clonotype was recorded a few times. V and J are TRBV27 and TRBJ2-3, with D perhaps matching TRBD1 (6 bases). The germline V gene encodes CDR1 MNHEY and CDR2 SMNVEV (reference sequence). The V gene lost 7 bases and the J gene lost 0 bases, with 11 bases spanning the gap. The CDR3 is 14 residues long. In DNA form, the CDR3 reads TGTGCCAGCACTGACAGGCCTAGCACAGATACGCAGTATTTT. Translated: CASTDRPSTDTQYF.

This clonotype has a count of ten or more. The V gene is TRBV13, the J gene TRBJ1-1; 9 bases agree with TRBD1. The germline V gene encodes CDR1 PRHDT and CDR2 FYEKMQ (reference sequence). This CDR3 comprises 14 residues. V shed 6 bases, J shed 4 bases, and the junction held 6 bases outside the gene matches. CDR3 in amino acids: CASRKQGASTEAFF. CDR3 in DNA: TGTGCCAGCAGAAAACAGGGGGCCAGCACTGAAGCTTTCTTT.

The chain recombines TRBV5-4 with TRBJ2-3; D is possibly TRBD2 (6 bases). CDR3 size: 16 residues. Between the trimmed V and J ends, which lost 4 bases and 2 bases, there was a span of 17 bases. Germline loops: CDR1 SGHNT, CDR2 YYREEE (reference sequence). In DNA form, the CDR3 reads TGTGCCAGCAGCCCCCCCCCCGGGGGAATCACAGATACGCAGTATTTT. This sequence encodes CASSPPPGGITDTQYF.

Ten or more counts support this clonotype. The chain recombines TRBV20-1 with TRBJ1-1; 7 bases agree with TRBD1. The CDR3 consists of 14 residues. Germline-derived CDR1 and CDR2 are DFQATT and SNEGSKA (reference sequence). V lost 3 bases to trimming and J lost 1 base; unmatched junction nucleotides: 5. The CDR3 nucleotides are TGCAGTGCTAGCACAGGGGCCGAGAACACTGAAGCTTTCTTT. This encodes CSASTGAENTEAFF.

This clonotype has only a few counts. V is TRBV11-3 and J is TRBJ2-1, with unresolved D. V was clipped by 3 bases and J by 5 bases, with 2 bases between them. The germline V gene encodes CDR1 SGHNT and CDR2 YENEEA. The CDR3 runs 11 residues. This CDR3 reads CASSLDNEQFF. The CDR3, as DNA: TGTGCCAGCAGCTTGGACAATGAGCAGTTCTTC.

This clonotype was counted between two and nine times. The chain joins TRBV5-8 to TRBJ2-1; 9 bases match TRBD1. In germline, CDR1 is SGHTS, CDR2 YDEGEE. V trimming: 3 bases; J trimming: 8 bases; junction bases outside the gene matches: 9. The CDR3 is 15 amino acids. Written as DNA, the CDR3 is TGTGCCAGCAGCTCACAGGGGGCCCGCCTGGATGAGCAGTTCTTC. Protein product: CASSSQGARLDEQFF. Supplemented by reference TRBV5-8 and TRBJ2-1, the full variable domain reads EAGVTQSPTHLIKTRGQQATLRCSPISGHTSVYWYQQALGLGLQFLLWYDEGEERNRGNFPPRFSGRQFPNYSSELNVNALELEDSALYLCASSSQGARLDEQFFGPGTRLTVL.

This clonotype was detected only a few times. Here the CDR3 DNA reads TGTGCCAGCAGCTTGACAGGGGGCGGTGATACGCAGTATTTT. As protein: CASSLTGGGDTQYF. V is TRBV7-3 and J is TRBJ2-3; 10 positions agree with TRBD1. This CDR3 comprises 14 residues. Germline lookup yields CDR1 SGHTA and CDR2 FQGTGA. The trim removed 3 bases at V and 6 bases at J, leaving 3 bases unmatched. The full variable domain, completed using reference TRBV7-3 and TRBJ2-3, is GAGVSQTPSNKVTEKGKYVELRCDPISGHTALYWYRQSLGQGPEFLIYFQGTGAADDSGLPNDRFFAVRPEGSVSTLKIQRTERGDSAVYLCASSLTGGGDTQYFGPGTRLTVL.

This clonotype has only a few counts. Written as DNA, the CDR3 is TGCGCCAGCAGTGCAACGGCAGGGAGGACAGATACGCAGTATTTT. Translating it yields CASSATAGRTDTQYF. The V call is TRBV10-2, the J call TRBJ2-3; D possibly corresponds to TRBD2 (6 bases). Germline V gives CDR1 WSHSY, CDR2 SAAADI. Trimming stripped 4 bases from V and 3 bases from J, with 14 bases between. This CDR3 contains 15 residues.

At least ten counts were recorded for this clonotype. The CDR3 region is CASRPTGIGDTQYF. CDR3 nucleotides: TGTGCCAGTAGACCCACAGGGATCGGTGATACGCAGTATTTT. The chain couples TRBV19 to TRBJ2-3; a weak D match, TRBD1 (6 bases). The germline V gene encodes CDR1 LNHDA and CDR2 SQIVND (reference sequence). With 6 bases removed from V and 6 bases from J, the gap between germline ends came to 16 bases. The CDR3 is made up of 14 amino acids.